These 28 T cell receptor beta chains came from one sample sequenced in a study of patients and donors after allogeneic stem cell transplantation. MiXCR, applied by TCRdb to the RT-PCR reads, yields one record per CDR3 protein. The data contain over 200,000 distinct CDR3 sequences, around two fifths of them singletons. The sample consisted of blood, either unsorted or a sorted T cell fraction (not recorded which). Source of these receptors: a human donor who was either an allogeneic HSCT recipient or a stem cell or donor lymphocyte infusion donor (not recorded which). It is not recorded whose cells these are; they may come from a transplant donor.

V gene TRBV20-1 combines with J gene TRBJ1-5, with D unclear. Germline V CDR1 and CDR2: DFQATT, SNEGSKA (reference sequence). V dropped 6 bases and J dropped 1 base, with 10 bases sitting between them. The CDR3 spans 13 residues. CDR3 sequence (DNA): TGCAGTGCCTGCTCGGGGAGCAATCAGCCCCAGCATTTT. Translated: CSACSGSNQPQHF.

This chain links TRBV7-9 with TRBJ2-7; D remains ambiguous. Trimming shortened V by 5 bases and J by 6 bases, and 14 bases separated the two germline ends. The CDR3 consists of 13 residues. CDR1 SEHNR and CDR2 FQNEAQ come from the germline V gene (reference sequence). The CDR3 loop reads CASSPRYISEQYF. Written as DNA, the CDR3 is TGTGCCAGCAGCCCACGATATATCTCCGAGCAGTACTTC.

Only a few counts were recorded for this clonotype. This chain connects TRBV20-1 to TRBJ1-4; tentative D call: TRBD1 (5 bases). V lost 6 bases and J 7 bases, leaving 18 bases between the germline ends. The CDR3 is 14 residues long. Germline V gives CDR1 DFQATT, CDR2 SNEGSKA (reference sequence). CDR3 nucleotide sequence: TGCAGTGCCCTAACGTTTGAGGGGTTTGAAAAACTGTTTTTT. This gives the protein CSALTFEGFEKLFF.

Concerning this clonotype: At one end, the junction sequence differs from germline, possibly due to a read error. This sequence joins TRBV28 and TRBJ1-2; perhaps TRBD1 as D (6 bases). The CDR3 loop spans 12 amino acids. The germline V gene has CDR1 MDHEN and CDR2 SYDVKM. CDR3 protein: CASSRIVWGHTF. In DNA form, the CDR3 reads TGTGCCAGCTCCCGGATAGTTTGGGGGCACACATTC.

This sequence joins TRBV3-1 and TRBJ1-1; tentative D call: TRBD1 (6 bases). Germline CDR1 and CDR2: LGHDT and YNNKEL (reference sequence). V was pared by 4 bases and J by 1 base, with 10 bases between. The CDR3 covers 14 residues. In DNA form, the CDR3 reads TGTGCCAGCAGCCGCCCGGGACAGAACACTGAAGCTTTCTTT. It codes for CASSRPGQNTEAFF.

The chain's CDR3 is CASSLLGGHSNQPQHF. CDR3 DNA: TGTGCCAGCAGCTTGCTGGGGGGACACAGCAATCAGCCCCAGCATTTT. V and J are TRBV5-5 and TRBJ1-5; D possibly corresponds to TRBD1 (6 bases). The CDR3 consists of 16 residues. V was trimmed by 1 base and J by 1 base, leaving 12 bases between them. Looked up from germline, CDR1 is SGHKS and CDR2 is YYEKEE (reference sequence).

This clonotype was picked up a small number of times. CDR3 sequence: CASRSDGHTEAFF. In DNA, the CDR3 is TGTGCCAGCAGGTCGGATGGGCACACTGAAGCTTTCTTT. This sequence joins TRBV2 and TRBJ1-1; D is uncertain. The CDR3 is 13 residues long. Germline V gives CDR1 SNHLY, CDR2 FYNNEI. V dropped 6 bases and J dropped 3 bases, with 11 bases sitting between them.

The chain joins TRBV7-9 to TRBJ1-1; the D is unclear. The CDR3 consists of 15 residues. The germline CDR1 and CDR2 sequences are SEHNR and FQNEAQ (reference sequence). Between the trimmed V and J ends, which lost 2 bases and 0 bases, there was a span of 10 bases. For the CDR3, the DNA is TGTGCCAGCAGCTTATTCCTGGGTTTGAACACTGAAGCTTTCTTT. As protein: CASSLFLGLNTEAFF.

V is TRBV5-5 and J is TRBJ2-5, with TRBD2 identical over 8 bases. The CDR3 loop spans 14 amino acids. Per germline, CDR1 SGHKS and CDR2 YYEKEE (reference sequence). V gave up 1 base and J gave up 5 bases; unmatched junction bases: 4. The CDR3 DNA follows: TGTGCCAGCAGCTTGCCTCGACTAGCGGAGACCCAGTACTTC. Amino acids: CASSLPRLAETQYF.

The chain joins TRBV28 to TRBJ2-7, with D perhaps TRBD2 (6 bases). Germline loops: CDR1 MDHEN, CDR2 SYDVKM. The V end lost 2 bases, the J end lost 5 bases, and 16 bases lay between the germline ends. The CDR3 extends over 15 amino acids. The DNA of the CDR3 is TGTGCCAGCAGTTTAGGGTTAGGAGGGGCGGACGAGCAGTACTTC. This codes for CASSLGLGGADEQYF.

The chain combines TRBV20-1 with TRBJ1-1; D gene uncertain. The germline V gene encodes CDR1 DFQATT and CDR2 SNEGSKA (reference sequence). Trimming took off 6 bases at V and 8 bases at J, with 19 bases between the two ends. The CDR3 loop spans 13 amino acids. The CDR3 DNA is TGCAGTGCCCAGGACGGCGAGACTCGCGAAGCTTTCTTT. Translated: CSAQDGETREAFF.

The CDR3, as DNA: TGCGCCAGCAGCCAAGATTTGCGGGGGGCCGGGGAGCCCCAGCATTTT. Translating it yields CASSQDLRGAGEPQHF. This chain links TRBV4-3 with TRBJ1-5; TRBD1 might be the D (6 bases). With 0 bases removed from V and 8 bases from J, the gap between germline ends came to 17 bases. CDR3 length equals 16 residues. Germline CDR1 reads LGHNA; CDR2 reads YSLEER.

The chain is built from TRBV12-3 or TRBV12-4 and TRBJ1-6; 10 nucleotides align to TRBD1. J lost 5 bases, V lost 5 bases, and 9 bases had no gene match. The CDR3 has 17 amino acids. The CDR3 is CASSDRDRGLDNSPLHF. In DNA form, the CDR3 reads TGTGCCAGCAGTGACCGGGACAGGGGATTGGATAATTCACCCCTCCACTTT.

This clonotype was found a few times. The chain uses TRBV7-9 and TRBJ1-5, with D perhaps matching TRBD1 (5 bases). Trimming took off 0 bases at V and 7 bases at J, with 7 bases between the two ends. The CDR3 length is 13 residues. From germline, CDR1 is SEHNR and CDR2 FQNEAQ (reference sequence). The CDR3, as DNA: TGTGCCAGCAGCTTAGCCCGGGGCCAGCCCCAGCATTTT. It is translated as CASSLARGQPQHF.

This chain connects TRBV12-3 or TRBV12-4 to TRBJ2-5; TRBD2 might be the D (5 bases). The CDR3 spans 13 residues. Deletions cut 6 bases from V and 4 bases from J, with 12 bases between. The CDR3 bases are TGTGCCAGCAGCGCTGGACTGGGAGAGACCCAGTACTTC. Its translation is CASSAGLGETQYF.

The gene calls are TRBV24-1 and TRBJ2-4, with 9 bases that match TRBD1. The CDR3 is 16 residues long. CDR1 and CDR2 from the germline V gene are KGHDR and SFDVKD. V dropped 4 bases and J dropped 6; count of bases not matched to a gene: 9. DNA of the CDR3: TGTGCCACCAGTGAGTTGGACAGGGGAGGGGTAAACATTCAGTACTTC. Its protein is CATSELDRGGVNIQYF.

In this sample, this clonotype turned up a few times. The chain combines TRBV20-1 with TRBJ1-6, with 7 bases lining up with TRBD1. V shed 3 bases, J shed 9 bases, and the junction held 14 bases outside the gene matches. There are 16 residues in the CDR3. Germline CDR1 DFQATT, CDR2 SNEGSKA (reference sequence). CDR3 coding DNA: TGCAGTGCTAGTTTAGCCCAGGGGGGGGTCGGTTCACCCCTCCACTTT. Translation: CSASLAQGGVGSPLHF.

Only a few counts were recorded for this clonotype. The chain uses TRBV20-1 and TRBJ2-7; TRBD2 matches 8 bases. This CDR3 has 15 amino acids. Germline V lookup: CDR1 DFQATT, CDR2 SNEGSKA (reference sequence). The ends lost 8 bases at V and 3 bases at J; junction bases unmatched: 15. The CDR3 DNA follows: TGCAGTACAGCCCGAACGGGGGGGTCCTTCTACGAGCAGTACTTC. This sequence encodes CSTARTGGSFYEQYF.

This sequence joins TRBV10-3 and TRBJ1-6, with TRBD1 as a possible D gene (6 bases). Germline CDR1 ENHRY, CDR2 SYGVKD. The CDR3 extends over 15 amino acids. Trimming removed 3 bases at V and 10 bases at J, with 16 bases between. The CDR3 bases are TGTGCCATCAGTGAAGATTTACAGGGAGGGTCACCCCTCCACTTT. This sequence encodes CAISEDLQGGSPLHF.

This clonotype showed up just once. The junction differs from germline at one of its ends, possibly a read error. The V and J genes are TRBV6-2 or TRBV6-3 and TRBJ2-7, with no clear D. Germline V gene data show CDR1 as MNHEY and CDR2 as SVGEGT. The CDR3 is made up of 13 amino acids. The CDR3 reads CASSYGNGYEEYF. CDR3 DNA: TGTGCCAGCAGTTATGGGAACGGCTACGAGGAGTACTTC.

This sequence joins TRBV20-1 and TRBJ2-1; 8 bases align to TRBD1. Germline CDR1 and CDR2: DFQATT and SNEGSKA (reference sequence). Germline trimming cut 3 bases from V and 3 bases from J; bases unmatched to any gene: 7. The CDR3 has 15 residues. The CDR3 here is CSASRTGPLYNEQFF. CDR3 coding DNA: TGCAGTGCTAGTAGGACAGGGCCCCTCTACAATGAGCAGTTCTTC.

The CDR3 reads CASSLRGSTDTQYF. CDR3 nucleotide sequence: TGTGCCAGCAGTTTGCGGGGAAGCACAGATACGCAGTATTTT. The rearrangement joins TRBV12-3 or TRBV12-4 to TRBJ2-3, with D perhaps TRBD2 (6 bases). V lost 3 bases and J lost 0, with 7 bases in between. This CDR3 has 14 amino acids.

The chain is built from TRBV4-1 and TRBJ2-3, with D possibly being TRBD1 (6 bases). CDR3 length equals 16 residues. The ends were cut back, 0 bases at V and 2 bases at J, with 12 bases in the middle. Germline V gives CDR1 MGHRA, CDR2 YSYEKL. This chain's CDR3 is CASSQDRNRDTDTQYF. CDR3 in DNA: TGCGCCAGCAGCCAAGATCGGAACAGGGACACAGATACGCAGTATTTT.

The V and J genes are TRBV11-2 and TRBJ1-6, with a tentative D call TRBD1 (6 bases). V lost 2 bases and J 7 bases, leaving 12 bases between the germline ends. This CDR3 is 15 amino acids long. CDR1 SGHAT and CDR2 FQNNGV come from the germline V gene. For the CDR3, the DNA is TGTGCCAGCAGCTTAAGAGACAGGCTGAATTCACCCCTCCACTTT. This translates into CASSLRDRLNSPLHF. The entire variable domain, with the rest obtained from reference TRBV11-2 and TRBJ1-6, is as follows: EAGVAQSPRYKIIEKRQSVAFWCNPISGHATLYWYQQILGQGPKLLIQFQNNGVVDDSQLPKDRFSAERLKGVDSTLKIQPAKLEDSAVYLCASSLRDRLNSPLHFGNGTRLTVT.

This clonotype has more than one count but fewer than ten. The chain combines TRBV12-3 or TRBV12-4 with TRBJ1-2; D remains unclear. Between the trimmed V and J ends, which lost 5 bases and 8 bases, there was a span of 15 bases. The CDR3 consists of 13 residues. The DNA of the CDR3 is TGTGCCAGCAGTCCTCCCTCTGAGCGAGGCTACACCTTC. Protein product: CASSPPSERGYTF.

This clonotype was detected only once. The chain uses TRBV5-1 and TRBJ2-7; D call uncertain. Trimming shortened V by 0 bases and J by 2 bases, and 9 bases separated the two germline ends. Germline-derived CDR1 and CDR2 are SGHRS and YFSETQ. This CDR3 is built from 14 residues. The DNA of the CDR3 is TGCGCCAGCAGCTTGGACTCCTCCACCTACGAGCAGTACTTC. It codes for CASSLDSSTYEQYF.

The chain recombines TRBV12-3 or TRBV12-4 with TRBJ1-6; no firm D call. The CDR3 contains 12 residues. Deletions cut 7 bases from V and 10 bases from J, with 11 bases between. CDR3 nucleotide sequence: TGTGCCAGCACTCCGGGGTACTCACCCCTCCACTTT. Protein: CASTPGYSPLHF.

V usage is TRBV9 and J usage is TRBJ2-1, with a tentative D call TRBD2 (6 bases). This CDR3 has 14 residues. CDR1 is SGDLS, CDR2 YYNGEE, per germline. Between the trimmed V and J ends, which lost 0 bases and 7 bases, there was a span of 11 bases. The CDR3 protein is CASSVGWRGNEQFF. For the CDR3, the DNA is TGTGCCAGCAGCGTAGGCTGGCGGGGAAATGAGCAGTTCTTC.